The 20 T cell receptor beta chains listed next were all sequenced from one sample in a study of blood T cells in healthy people across ages. The authors ran a second PCR of 7 to 11 cycles using a sample-barcoded 5' primer and a J-beta primer mix. TCRdb itself ran the 5' RACE reads through MiXCR, one entry per CDR3 protein. The sample yields about 590,000 distinct CDR3 sequences, approximately 30% seen once. Sequencing was performed on blood. Every receptor here comes from an elderly woman in good health.

This clonotype has just one count. V and J are TRBV29-1 and TRBJ2-7; 15 bases match TRBD2. The CDR3 runs 15 residues. Germline loops: CDR1 SQVTM, CDR2 ANQGSEA. Losses at the gene ends were 6 bases for V and 2 bases for J; bases not matched to a gene: 5. DNA for the CDR3: TGCAGCGTCCAAGGACTAGCGGGAGGGGCCTACGAGCAGTACTTC. Its protein is CSVQGLAGGAYEQYF.

This clonotype was found a few times. This chain joins TRBV11-2 and TRBJ1-1; D unresolved. Germline V CDR1 and CDR2: SGHAT, FQNNGV. V was clipped by 5 bases and J by 6 bases, with 13 bases between them. The CDR3 totals 13 residues. As DNA, the CDR3 is TGTGCCAGCAGCCGAGCATCGGGCGCTGAAGCTTTCTTT. This encodes CASSRASGAEAFF.

As to this clonotype: A much larger clone differs from this one at a single base, so this may be a read error. The V and J genes are TRBV5-1 and TRBJ2-7; 9 bases are shared with TRBD1. There are 14 residues in the CDR3. The ends lost 3 bases at V and 6 bases at J; junction bases unmatched: 7. In germline, CDR1 is SGHRS, CDR2 YFSETQ. The CDR3 loop is CASSWVTGGSEQYF. The CDR3, as DNA: TGCGCCAGCAGCTGGGTAACAGGGGGCAGCGAGCAGTACTTC.

This clonotype showed up many times. The rearrangement links TRBV3-1 to TRBJ2-7; D unresolved. Trimming took off 0 bases at V and 7 bases at J, with 10 bases between the two ends. Germline CDR1 reads LGHDT; CDR2 reads YNNKEL (reference sequence). There are 13 residues in the CDR3. CDR3 protein: CASSQDLVREQYF. As DNA, the CDR3 is TGTGCCAGCAGCCAAGATTTAGTAAGGGAGCAGTACTTC.

The chain employs TRBV20-1 and TRBJ2-7, with 9 bases fitting TRBD2. This CDR3 has 15 residues. V trimming: 5 bases; J trimming: 2 bases; junction bases outside the gene matches: 10. Looked up from germline, CDR1 is DFQATT and CDR2 is SNEGSKA (reference sequence). The DNA for the CDR3 is TGCAGTGCTGAGGGACTAGCCATAGCCCCCTACGAGCAGTACTTC. It is translated as CSAEGLAIAPYEQYF.

This clonotype was seen repeatedly, ten times or more. The CDR3 loop is CASSWRKGKNYGYTF. DNA for the CDR3: TGTGCCAGCAGCTGGCGTAAGGGGAAAAACTATGGCTACACCTTC. This chain joins TRBV5-6 and TRBJ1-2, with D perhaps TRBD1 (5 bases). V lost 3 bases and J 2 bases, leaving 14 bases between the germline ends. The CDR3 extends over 15 amino acids. CDR1 SGHDT and CDR2 YYEEEE come from the germline V gene.

This clonotype has more than one count but fewer than ten. The rearrangement uses TRBV18 and TRBJ1-1; TRBD1 agrees at 7 bases. The V gene end was trimmed by 6 bases and the J gene end by 5 bases; junction bases not matched to a gene: 6. The CDR3 totals 13 residues. CDR1 and CDR2 from the germline V gene are KGHSH and LQKENI. CDR3 DNA sequence: TGTGCCAGCTCCGGGACAGTGGAGACTGAAGCTTTCTTT. Translating it yields CASSGTVETEAFF.

The CDR3 sequence: CASSYGSYEQFF. In DNA form, the CDR3 reads TGTGCCAGCAGTTACGGTTCGTACGAGCAGTTCTTC. The genes are TRBV6-6 and TRBJ2-1; unclear D gene. Trimming shortened V by 2 bases and J by 10 bases, and 9 bases separated the two germline ends. The CDR3 has 12 amino acids. In germline, CDR1 is MNHNY, CDR2 SVGAGI (reference sequence).

This clonotype appeared many times. The chain joins TRBV4-3 to TRBJ2-1; D gene unclear. V was cut by 6 bases and J by 8 bases, with 8 bases left in between. Germline V gene sequence: CDR1 LGHNA, CDR2 YSLEER. The length of the CDR3 is 11 residues. The CDR3 nucleotides read TGCGCCAGCAGGAAAGGCGATGAGCAGTTCTTC. Amino acids: CASRKGDEQFF.

Points on this clonotype: This clone may be a read error of a much larger clone one base away. The chain couples TRBV5-1 to TRBJ2-3; perhaps TRBD2 as D (6 bases). Germline lookup yields CDR1 SGHRS and CDR2 YFSETQ. With 7 bases removed from V and 3 bases from J, the gap between germline ends came to 15 bases. CDR3 length equals 14 residues. CDR3: CASGYRDSTDTQYF. The CDR3 bases are TGCGCCAGCGGCTACCGGGACTCTACAGATACGCAGTATTTT.

This clonotype was seen repeatedly, ten times or more. The rearrangement links TRBV7-2 to TRBJ2-3; D gene unclear. CDR1 is SGHTA and CDR2 is FQGNSA in the germline V gene. The CDR3 is made up of 15 amino acids. Deletions cut 6 bases from V and 0 bases from J, with 13 bases between. The CDR3 loop is CASSTLGVSTDTQYF. In nucleotides, the CDR3 is TGTGCCAGCAGTACCCTGGGCGTTAGCACAGATACGCAGTATTTT.

This clonotype was seen at least ten times. The rearrangement joins TRBV4-3 to TRBJ2-4; TRBD1 might be the D (5 bases). The V end lost 0 bases, the J end lost 9 bases, and 15 bases lay between the germline ends. Germline loops: CDR1 LGHNA, CDR2 YSLEER. This CDR3 comprises 15 residues. DNA of the CDR3: TGCGCCAGCAGCCAAGATATAGGGGTTTTAGGCATTCAGTACTTC. This sequence encodes CASSQDIGVLGIQYF.

This clonotype was seen more than once but under ten times. A much larger clone lies one base from this, so it may be a read error. The chain uses TRBV15 and TRBJ2-5; tentative D call: TRBD2 (6 bases). Germline loops: CDR1 LNHNV, CDR2 YYDKDF (reference sequence). V gave up 0 bases and J gave up 11 bases, with 16 bases separating them. The CDR3 extends over 14 amino acids. CDR3 amino acids: CATSRDPGRSEQYF. CDR3 nucleotide sequence: TGTGCCACCAGCAGAGATCCAGGGAGGAGTGAGCAGTACTTC.

The chain recombines TRBV28 with TRBJ2-7; possible D gene TRBD2, 5 bases. CDR3 length: 15 residues. The germline V gene has CDR1 MDHEN and CDR2 SYDVKM. The V and J ends lost 7 bases and 9 bases respectively, with 25 bases between them. CDR3 sequence: CASIPSGVSYNGQYF. CDR3 nucleotide sequence: TGTGCCAGCATTCCCAGCGGTGTCTCCTACAATGGGCAGTACTTC.

This clonotype was detected a few times. This chain joins TRBV19 and TRBJ1-2, with a possible D match to TRBD1 (6 bases). The V gene's germline CDR1 is LNHDA and CDR2 SQIVND (reference sequence). The V end was cut by 4 bases, the J end by 7 bases, with 10 bases between. The CDR3 length is 12 residues. The CDR3 protein is CASSTTGFGYTF. CDR3 nucleotides: TGTGCCAGTAGTACCACAGGGTTTGGCTACACCTTC.

There are a few counts of this clonotype. An end of the junction differs from the germline gene, which may be a read error. The rearrangement links TRBV6-5 to TRBJ2-2; TRBD2 is a possible D gene (5 bases). CDR3 length equals 13 residues. Germline CDR1 is MNHEY and CDR2 is SVGAGI. CDR3 residues: CASSYSRSGKLFF. DNA of the CDR3: TGTGCCAGCAGTTACTCGAGGTCCGGGAAGCTGTTTTTT.

This clonotype was seen repeatedly, ten times or more. The rearrangement uses TRBV14 and TRBJ2-1, with D possibly TRBD1 on 6 matching bases. The CDR3 loop spans 16 amino acids. V lost 3 bases, J lost 2 bases, and 14 bases lay in between. Germline V gene lookup returns CDR1 SGHDN and CDR2 FVKESK. The CDR3 loop reads CASSQTTGLPYNEQFF. CDR3 bases: TGTGCCAGCAGCCAGACGACAGGATTGCCCTACAATGAGCAGTTCTTC.

This clonotype was recorded many times. The chain has TRBV20-1 and TRBJ1-1; D remains unclear. The CDR3 contains 16 residues. Germline lookup yields CDR1 DFQATT and CDR2 SNEGSKA (reference sequence). The V gene lost 0 bases and the J gene lost 0 bases, with 14 bases spanning the gap. The CDR3 loop reads CSAREGSGVMNTEAFF. The DNA of the CDR3 is TGCAGTGCTAGAGAGGGCAGTGGGGTCATGAACACTGAAGCTTTCTTT.

This clonotype was found many times. This chain links TRBV29-1 with TRBJ2-1; a possible D gene is TRBD1 (6 bases). With 6 bases removed from V and 8 bases from J, the gap between germline ends came to 23 bases. The CDR3 totals 15 residues. Germline CDR1 and CDR2: SQVTM and ANQGSEA. As DNA, the CDR3 is TGCAGCGTGGGGGCTCTTAAGGAGAGAAGCGATGAGCAGTTCTTC. Its translation is CSVGALKERSDEQFF.

The table lists this clonotype with many counts. The chain links TRBV5-8 to TRBJ2-3; D possibly uses TRBD1 or TRBD2 (5 bases each). V dropped 5 bases and J dropped 0 bases, with 10 bases sitting between them. Germline values: CDR1 SGHTS, CDR2 YDEGEE. The CDR3 has 14 amino acids. CDR3 protein: CASSPRDSTDTQYF. Here the CDR3 DNA reads TGTGCCAGCAGTCCCCGGGACAGCACAGATACGCAGTATTTT.